Each of the 30 T cell receptor beta chains below was sequenced from the same sample in a study of blood T cell repertoires in COVID-19. TCRdb keeps only in-frame clones here, not all; method: immunoSEQ multiplex PCR. The profile shows roughly 34,000 clones, over 80% of them singletons. The sequenced material came from peripheral blood. All receptors derive from a man aged 55 to 70 with active COVID-19.

The V call is TRBV7-2, the J call TRBJ1-5; D may be TRBD1 (6 bases). The V end lost 2 bases, the J end lost 7 bases, and 12 bases lay between the germline ends. CDR1 and CDR2 (germline): SGHTA, FQGNSA. This CDR3 region has 14 residues. The CDR3 here is CASSLRQDGQPQHF. The CDR3 nucleotides read TGTGCCAGCAGCTTAAGACAGGACGGGCAGCCCCAGCATTTT.

CDR3 amino acids: CASSQDRETQYF. As DNA, the CDR3 is TGTGCCAGCAGCCAAGATCGGGAGACCCAGTACTTC. The V call is TRBV3-1 (or the pseudogene TRBV3-2), the J call TRBJ2-5; no clear D gene. This CDR3 is 12 amino acids long. V was shortened by 0 bases and J by 5 bases, with 4 bases between the two germline ends. Per germline, CDR1 LGHDT and CDR2 YNNKEL (reference sequence).

The chain employs TRBV28 and TRBJ2-3, with TRBD2 matching over 7 bases. CDR3 length: 15 residues. The ends lost 4 bases at V and 3 bases at J; junction bases unmatched: 7. The germline gives CDR1 MDHEN, CDR2 SYDVKM. In DNA form, the CDR3 reads TGTGCCAGCAGTTATCTTCGGGGGGTAACAGATACGCAGTATTTT. Encoded protein: CASSYLRGVTDTQYF.

The rearrangement uses TRBV7-9 and TRBJ2-3, with no clear D. V was shortened by 1 base and J by 6 bases, with 8 bases between the two germline ends. CDR3 length: 13 amino acids. Per the germline V gene, CDR1 is SEHNR and CDR2 is FQNEAQ (reference sequence). The CDR3 protein is CASSLGSGDTQYF. The DNA of the CDR3 is TGTGCCAGCAGCTTAGGGTCGGGTGATACGCAGTATTTT.

V usage is TRBV5-1 and J usage is TRBJ1-1; 8 bases are a match to TRBD1. The CDR3 totals 16 residues. Germline V gene sequence: CDR1 SGHRS, CDR2 YFSETQ. Trimming took 1 base from V and 2 from J; bases not matched to a gene: 7. CDR3 region: CASSLTGQGLNTEAFF. DNA for the CDR3: TGCGCCAGCAGCTTGACCGGACAGGGATTAAACACTGAAGCTTTCTTT.

The rearrangement links TRBV11-2 to TRBJ1-2; D call uncertain. Looked up from germline, CDR1 is SGHAT and CDR2 is FQNNGV. V dropped 0 bases and J dropped 0 bases, with 5 bases sitting between them. This CDR3 spans 14 amino acids. CDR3 protein: CASSLESPNYGYTF. Here the CDR3 DNA reads TGTGCCAGCAGCTTAGAGAGCCCTAACTATGGCTACACCTTC.

The chain couples TRBV7-2 to TRBJ2-7; 7 positions agree with TRBD2. The germline V gene has CDR1 SGHTA and CDR2 FQGNSA. The CDR3 spans 15 residues. The junction had 8 bases not matched to a gene; V was cut back by 5 bases and J by 1 base. CDR3 in amino acids: CASSPGSGASYEQYF. CDR3 nucleotide sequence: TGTGCCAGCAGCCCCGGAAGCGGGGCATCCTACGAGCAGTACTTC.

The rearrangement uses TRBV5-6 and TRBJ1-5, with 8 nucleotides matching TRBD1. The ends lost 2 bases at V and 2 bases at J; junction bases unmatched: 9. CDR1 and CDR2 from the germline V gene are SGHDT and YYEEEE. This CDR3 comprises 17 residues. The CDR3 nucleotides read TGTGCCAGCAGCTTATGGCAGGGGGCCTCCGGCAATCAGCCCCAGCATTTT. Translating gives CASSLWQGASGNQPQHF.

This clone turned up a few times. This chain uses TRBV5-6 with TRBJ2-2; a possible D gene is TRBD2 (7 bases). The germline V gene encodes CDR1 SGHDT and CDR2 YYEEEE. The CDR3 consists of 16 residues. The V end lost 7 bases, the J end lost 4 bases, and 20 bases lay between the germline ends. In DNA form, the CDR3 reads TGTGCCAGCCTCGTGGGGGGCGGACTAGTCACCGGGGAGCTGTTTTTT. It specifies CASLVGGGLVTGELFF.

This chain uses TRBV4-1 with TRBJ2-7; tentative D call: TRBD2 (6 bases). The CDR3 length is 15 residues. CDR1 and CDR2 (germline): MGHRA, YSYEKL. Trimming took 1 base from V and 4 from J, leaving 14 bases between them. CDR3 in amino acids: CASSQVPAGIYEQYF. The CDR3 bases are TGCGCCAGCAGCCAAGTTCCGGCGGGGATATACGAGCAGTACTTC.

The sample holds one count of this clone. V usage is TRBV3-1 (or the pseudogene TRBV3-2) and J usage is TRBJ1-2; 8 bases are shared with TRBD1. The germline V gene has CDR1 LGHDT and CDR2 YNNKEL (reference sequence). V shed 2 bases, J shed 5 bases, and the junction held 7 bases outside the gene matches. CDR3 length: 15 residues. DNA for the CDR3: TGTGCCAGCAGCCAACCCGGACAGGGAAGATATGGCTACACCTTC. This encodes CASSQPGQGRYGYTF.

The chain links TRBV28 to TRBJ2-1; the match to TRBD1 covers 8 bases. Germline CDR1 MDHEN, CDR2 SYDVKM. The J segment lost 8 bases and the V segment lost 5 bases, leaving 5 bases of the junction unmatched. The CDR3 has 13 amino acids. In nucleotides, the CDR3 is TGTGCCAGCAGTGGGGGACAGGTCTATGAGCAGTTCTTC. Its translation is CASSGGQVYEQFF.

The CDR3 DNA reads as TGCAGTGCTAGTCTTCCCGGACGGGGGTTCCCCTACAATGAGCAGTTCTTC. Translation gives CSASLPGRGFPYNEQFF. The chain has TRBV20-1 and TRBJ2-1, with D perhaps matching TRBD2 (6 bases). Germline assignment: CDR1 DFQATT and CDR2 SNEGSKA (reference sequence). Trimming took 3 bases from V and 2 from J, leaving 20 bases between them. The CDR3 runs to 17 residues.

The chain uses TRBV29-1 and TRBJ2-4; D is unresolved. Germline loops: CDR1 SQVTM, CDR2 ANQGSEA. The CDR3 totals 12 residues. The germline V and J ends were trimmed by 5 bases and 3 bases, with 8 bases remaining between them. For the CDR3, the DNA is TGCAGCGTTATGTATAACAAAAACATTCAGTACTTC. This gives the protein CSVMYNKNIQYF.

The chain is built from TRBV18 and TRBJ2-1, with TRBD2 matching over 11 bases. The CDR3 consists of 15 residues. Germline trimming cut 2 bases from V and 9 bases from J; bases unmatched to any gene: 6. Germline CDR1 reads KGHSH; CDR2 reads LQKENI. CDR3 DNA: TGTGCCAGCTCACCAGGACTAGCGGGTGGGTTTGAGCAGTTCTTC. Residues: CASSPGLAGGFEQFF.

The rearrangement joins TRBV3-1 (or the pseudogene TRBV3-2) to TRBJ2-5; tentative D call: TRBD2 (5 bases). In germline, CDR1 is LGHDT, CDR2 YNNKEL (reference sequence). Trimming left V 0 bases short and J 3 bases short, with 11 bases between. This CDR3 has 15 amino acids. For the CDR3, the DNA is TGTGCCAGCAGCCAAGATCGAGGGATCAAAGAGACCCAGTACTTC. Translated: CASSQDRGIKETQYF.

This clone has a handful of counts. V usage is TRBV3-1 (or the pseudogene TRBV3-2) and J usage is TRBJ2-7, with a weak D call TRBD1 (6 bases). The CDR3 is 14 amino acids. The V end lost 0 bases, the J end lost 5 bases, and 11 bases lay between the germline ends. The V gene's germline CDR1 is LGHDT and CDR2 YNNKEL (reference sequence). The CDR3 spells CASSQDWTEDEQYF. The CDR3 DNA reads TGTGCCAGCAGCCAAGATTGGACAGAGGACGAGCAGTACTTC.

This chain joins TRBV5-5 and TRBJ2-1; a weak D match, TRBD2 (6 bases). CDR3 length: 16 amino acids. The V end lost 0 bases, the J end lost 2 bases, and 12 bases lay between the germline ends. The germline CDR1 and CDR2 sequences are SGHKS and YYEKEE (reference sequence). CDR3 nucleotides: TGTGCCAGCAGCTTGGTGGAGGGCCACCCCTACAATGAGCAGTTCTTC. Residues: CASSLVEGHPYNEQFF.

The chain carries TRBV19 and TRBJ2-5; TRBD1 aligns across 8 bases. V shed 6 bases, J shed 5 bases, and the junction held 11 bases outside the gene matches. There are 15 residues in the CDR3. The germline CDR1 and CDR2 sequences are LNHDA and SQIVND (reference sequence). The CDR3 protein is CASSLQGEYGETQYF. The DNA of the CDR3 is TGTGCCAGTAGCCTACAGGGGGAGTATGGGGAGACCCAGTACTTC.

The chain employs TRBV18 and TRBJ2-3; 14 positions match TRBD2. Unmatched junction bases numbered 7, after V lost 6 bases and J lost 5 bases. The V gene's germline CDR1 is KGHSH and CDR2 LQKENI. The CDR3 extends over 16 amino acids. The CDR3 DNA sequence: TGTGCCAGCTCGCAGACTAGCGGGAGGGCCGGAGATACGCAGTATTTT. Translation gives CASSQTSGRAGDTQYF.

CDR3 DNA: TGTGCCACCAGTGATTTGCGGGGGGGGAAATTAGAAAAACTGTTTTTT. Its translation: CATSDLRGGKLEKLFF. The chain recombines TRBV24-1 with TRBJ1-4; D is perhaps TRBD1 (5 bases). The CDR3 contains 16 residues. Trimming left V 0 bases short and J 8 bases short, with 15 bases between. Germline V lookup: CDR1 KGHDR, CDR2 SFDVKD.

In this sample, this clone turned up a few times. The chain links TRBV4-2 to TRBJ2-1; 8 positions agree with TRBD2. V shed 4 bases and J 0 bases; nucleotides not matched to a gene: 2. Germline V gene data show CDR1 as LGHNA and CDR2 as YNFKEQ. The CDR3 is 15 amino acids. In DNA, the CDR3 is TGTGCCAGCAGCCCACTAGCGGACTCCTACAATGAGCAGTTCTTC. Residues: CASSPLADSYNEQFF.

J is TRBJ2-2 and V is TRBV28; D not certain. The CDR3 spans 13 residues. From germline, CDR1 is MDHEN and CDR2 SYDVKM. V gave up 4 bases and J gave up 2 bases, with 5 bases separating them. The CDR3 protein is CASSSRNTGELFF. Here the CDR3 DNA reads TGTGCCAGCAGTTCCAGAAACACCGGGGAGCTGTTTTTT.

The chain's CDR3 is CASSDGPYNSPLHF. The CDR3 DNA follows: TGTGCCAGCAGTGATGGGCCATATAATTCACCCCTCCACTTT. This chain joins TRBV2 and TRBJ1-6; no clear D. Between the trimmed V and J ends, which lost 3 bases and 4 bases, there was a span of 7 bases. Looked up from germline, CDR1 is SNHLY and CDR2 is FYNNEI. This CDR3 has 14 residues.

DNA of the CDR3: TGCGCCAGCACGAGCGTTTCCTCCTACAATGAGCAGTTCTTC. Translating gives CASTSVSSYNEQFF. The chain recombines TRBV5-1 with TRBJ2-1; D remains ambiguous. The V gene lost 6 bases and the J gene lost 0 bases, with 10 bases spanning the gap. Germline assignment: CDR1 SGHRS and CDR2 YFSETQ. CDR3 length equals 14 residues.

The CDR3 region has the DNA TGTGCCAGCAGTGAAGAGGCCGCCCCGGGGAACGAGCAGTACTTC. Residues: CASSEEAAPGNEQYF. The chain is built from TRBV2 and TRBJ2-7, with a possible D match to TRBD2 (5 bases). CDR3 size: 15 residues. Between the trimmed V and J ends, which lost 1 base and 5 bases, there was a span of 15 bases. In germline, CDR1 is SNHLY, CDR2 FYNNEI.

The rearrangement links TRBV28 to TRBJ1-2; 9 nucleotides match TRBD1. Unmatched junction bases numbered 4, after V lost 3 bases and J lost 2 bases. CDR3 size: 15 residues. Germline CDR1 reads MDHEN; CDR2 reads SYDVKM. The chain's CDR3 is CASSLATGGNYGYTF. CDR3 nucleotide sequence: TGTGCCAGCAGTTTGGCCACAGGGGGCAACTATGGCTACACCTTC.

This rearrangement joins TRBV5-1 to TRBJ2-5; TRBD1 matches at 8 bases. The J segment lost 2 bases and the V segment lost 4 bases, leaving 7 bases of the junction unmatched. This CDR3 spans 15 amino acids. Germline CDR1 and CDR2: SGHRS and YFSETQ. CDR3 amino acids: CASSLTGDRQETQYF. In nucleotides, the CDR3 is TGCGCCAGCAGCCTGACAGGGGATAGGCAAGAGACCCAGTACTTC.

The V call is TRBV6-1, the J call TRBJ2-2; D is uncertain. The germline V gene encodes CDR1 MNHNS and CDR2 SASEGT. This CDR3 has 13 amino acids. The ends were cut back, 2 bases at V and 8 bases at J, with 9 bases in the middle. CDR3 amino acids: CASSEIPRGELFF. The CDR3 bases are TGTGCCAGCAGTGAAATCCCCAGAGGGGAGCTGTTTTTT.

CDR3 protein: CASSLEWPSYNEQFF. CDR3 bases: TGCGCCAGCAGCTTGGAATGGCCAAGCTACAATGAGCAGTTCTTC. The chain uses TRBV5-1 and TRBJ2-1; D is unresolved. The CDR3 has 15 residues. V gave up 0 bases and J gave up 3 bases, with 10 bases separating them. The germline V gene encodes CDR1 SGHRS and CDR2 YFSETQ.